One TCR beta chain is described in this entry. The antigen is unknown. This specimen belongs to a study of shared clonotypes between healthy human individuals. In the study overall: Three CD4 naive, three CD4 memory, two CD8 naive and one CD8 memory plate were used per donor. Study-level results: How much donors shared clonotypes was expected to be affected by sequencing depth.

The CDR3 has 15 amino acids. An assay was performed, and its level was deep. Per the study methods: Junction-only sequences without quality scores came from ImmunoSEQ, so filtering differed. The method was immunoSEQ multiplex PCR; TCRdb's version includes in-frame clones alone and lacks a portion of them. V, J and clone size derive from that table, while D and trimming were established from the DNA sequence. The sample shows roughly 2.4 million clones, approximately 96% of them seen only once. The receptor's source is a man between 18 and 35 years old in good health. The J gene is TRBJ2-1, the V gene TRBV21-1; the D segment call TRBD2 is taken from the table without a DNA check. TRBV21-1 is an annotated pseudogene. The sample was naive CD4+ T cells sorted from blood. Described subset: CD45RA+ positively selected. The CDR3 DNA is TGTGCCAGCAGCCTGGGGCCGGGGGGCAGAAATGAGCAGTTCTTC. Translating it yields CASSLGPGGRNEQFF.